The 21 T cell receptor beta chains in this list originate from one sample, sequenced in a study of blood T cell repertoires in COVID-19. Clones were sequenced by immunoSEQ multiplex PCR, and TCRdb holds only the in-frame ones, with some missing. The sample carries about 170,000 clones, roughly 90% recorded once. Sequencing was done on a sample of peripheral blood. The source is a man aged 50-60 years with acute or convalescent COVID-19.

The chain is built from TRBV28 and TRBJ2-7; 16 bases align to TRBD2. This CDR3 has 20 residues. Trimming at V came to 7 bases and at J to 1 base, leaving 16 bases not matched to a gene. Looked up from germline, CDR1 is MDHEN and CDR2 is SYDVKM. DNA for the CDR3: TGTGCCAGCACGGGACAGAGACCGGGACTAGCGGGGGGGCCGTCCTACGAGCAGTACGTC. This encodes CASTGQRPGLAGGPSYEQYV.

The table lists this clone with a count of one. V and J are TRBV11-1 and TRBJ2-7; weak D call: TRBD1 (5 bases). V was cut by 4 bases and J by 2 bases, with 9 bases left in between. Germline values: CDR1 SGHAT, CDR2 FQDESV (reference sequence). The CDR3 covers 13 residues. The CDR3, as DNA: TGTGCCAGCAGCTCGACAGAGACCTACGAGCAGTACTTC. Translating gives CASSSTETYEQYF.

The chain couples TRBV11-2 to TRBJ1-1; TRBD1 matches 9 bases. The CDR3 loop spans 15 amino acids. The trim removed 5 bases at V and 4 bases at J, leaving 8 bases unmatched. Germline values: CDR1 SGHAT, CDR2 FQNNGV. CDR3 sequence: CASSPRQGDSTEAFF. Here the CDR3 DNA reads TGTGCCAGCAGCCCCCGACAGGGGGACAGCACTGAAGCTTTCTTT.

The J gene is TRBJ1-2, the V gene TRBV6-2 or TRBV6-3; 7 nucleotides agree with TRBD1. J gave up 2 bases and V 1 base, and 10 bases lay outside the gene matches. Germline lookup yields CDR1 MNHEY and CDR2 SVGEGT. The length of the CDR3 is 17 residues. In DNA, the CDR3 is TGTGCCAGCAGTTACTTCGGGACAGCCAAAGAAAACTATGGCTACACCTTC. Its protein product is CASSYFGTAKENYGYTF.

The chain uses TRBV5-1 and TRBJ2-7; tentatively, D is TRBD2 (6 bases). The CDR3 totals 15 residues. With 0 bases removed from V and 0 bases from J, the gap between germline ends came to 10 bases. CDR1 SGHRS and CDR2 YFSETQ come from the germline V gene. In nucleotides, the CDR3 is TGCGCCAGCAGCTTGGGGGCGGGACTCTCCTACGAGCAGTACTTC. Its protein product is CASSLGAGLSYEQYF.

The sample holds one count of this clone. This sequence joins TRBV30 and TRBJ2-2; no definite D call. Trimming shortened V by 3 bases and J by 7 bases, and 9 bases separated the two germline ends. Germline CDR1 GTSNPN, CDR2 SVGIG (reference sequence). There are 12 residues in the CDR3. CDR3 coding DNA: TGTGCCTGGAGCAGGTTAGGCGGGGAGCTGTTTTTT. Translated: CAWSRLGGELFF.

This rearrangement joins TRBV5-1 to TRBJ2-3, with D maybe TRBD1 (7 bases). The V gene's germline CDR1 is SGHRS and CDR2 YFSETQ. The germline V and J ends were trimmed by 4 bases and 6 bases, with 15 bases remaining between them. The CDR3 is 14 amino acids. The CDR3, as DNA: TGCGCCAGCAGCGGCGGGACAGCTCGTGATACGCAGTATTTT. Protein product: CASSGGTARDTQYF.

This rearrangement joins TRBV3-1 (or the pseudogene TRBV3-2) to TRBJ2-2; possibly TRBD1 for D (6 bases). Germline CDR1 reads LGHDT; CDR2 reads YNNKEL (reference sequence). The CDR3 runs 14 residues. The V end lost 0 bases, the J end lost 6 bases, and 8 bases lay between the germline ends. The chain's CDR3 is CASSQDKGAGELFF. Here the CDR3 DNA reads TGTGCCAGCAGCCAAGACAAGGGGGCCGGGGAGCTGTTTTTT.

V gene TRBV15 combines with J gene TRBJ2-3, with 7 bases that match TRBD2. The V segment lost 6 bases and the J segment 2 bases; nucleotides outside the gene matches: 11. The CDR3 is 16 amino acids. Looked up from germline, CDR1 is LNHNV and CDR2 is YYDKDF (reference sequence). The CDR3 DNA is TGTGCCACCAGGGGGCGCGGGAGCACATTCACAGATACGCAGTATTTT. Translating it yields CATRGRGSTFTDTQYF.

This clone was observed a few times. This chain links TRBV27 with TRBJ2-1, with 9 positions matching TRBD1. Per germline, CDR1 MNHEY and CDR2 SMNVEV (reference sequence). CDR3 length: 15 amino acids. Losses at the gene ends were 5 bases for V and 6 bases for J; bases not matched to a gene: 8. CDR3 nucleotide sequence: TGTGCCAGCAGTCCGGACAGGGGAAGGCGCAATGAGCAGTTCTTC. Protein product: CASSPDRGRRNEQFF.

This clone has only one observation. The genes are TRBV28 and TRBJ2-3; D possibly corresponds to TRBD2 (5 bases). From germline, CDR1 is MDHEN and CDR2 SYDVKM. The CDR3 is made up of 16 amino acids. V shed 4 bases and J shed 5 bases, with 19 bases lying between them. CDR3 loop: CASSSWAGPAEDTQYF. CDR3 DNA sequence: TGTGCCAGCAGTTCGTGGGCGGGCCCCGCGGAAGATACGCAGTATTTT.

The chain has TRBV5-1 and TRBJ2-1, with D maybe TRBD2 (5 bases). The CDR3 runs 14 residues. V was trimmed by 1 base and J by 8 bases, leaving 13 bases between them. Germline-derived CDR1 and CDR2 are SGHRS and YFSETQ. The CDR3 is CASSLTDSGDEQFF. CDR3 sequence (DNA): TGCGCCAGCAGCTTGACGGACTCCGGAGATGAGCAGTTCTTC.

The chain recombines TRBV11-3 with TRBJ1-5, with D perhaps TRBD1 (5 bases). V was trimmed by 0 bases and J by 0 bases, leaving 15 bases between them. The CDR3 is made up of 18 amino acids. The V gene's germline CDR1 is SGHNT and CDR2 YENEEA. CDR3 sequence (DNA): TGTGCCAGCAGCTTAGAAGCAGGGTCCTCCTATAGCAATCAGCCCCAGCATTTT. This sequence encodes CASSLEAGSSYSNQPQHF.

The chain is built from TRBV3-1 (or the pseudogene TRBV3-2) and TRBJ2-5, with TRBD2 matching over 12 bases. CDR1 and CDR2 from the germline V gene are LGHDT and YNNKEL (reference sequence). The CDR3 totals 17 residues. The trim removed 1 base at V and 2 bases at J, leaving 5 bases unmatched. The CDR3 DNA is TGTGCCAGCAGCCAAGTCCTAGCGGGGGGGTGGCAAGAGACCCAGTACTTC. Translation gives CASSQVLAGGWQETQYF.

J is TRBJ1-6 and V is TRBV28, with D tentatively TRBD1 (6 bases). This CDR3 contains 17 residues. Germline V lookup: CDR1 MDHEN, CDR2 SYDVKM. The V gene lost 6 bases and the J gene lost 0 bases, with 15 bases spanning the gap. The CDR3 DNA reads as TGTGCCAGCAGCCGGACAGTTCACGGCTCCTATAATTCACCCCTCCACTTT. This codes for CASSRTVHGSYNSPLHF.

The CDR3 nucleotides read TGTGCCAGCAGCGCGGTTGATCATTGGTCGGGGGGCTACACCTTC. Protein: CASSAVDHWSGGYTF. This chain uses TRBV9 with TRBJ1-2; no reliable D call. The ends were cut back, 3 bases at V and 8 bases at J, with 20 bases in the middle. This CDR3 has 15 residues. In germline, CDR1 is SGDLS, CDR2 YYNGEE.

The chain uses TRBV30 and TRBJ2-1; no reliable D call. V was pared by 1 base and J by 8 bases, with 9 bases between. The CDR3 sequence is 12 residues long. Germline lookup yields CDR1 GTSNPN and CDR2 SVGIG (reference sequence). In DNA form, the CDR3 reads TGTGCCTGGAGTGGCCCGGGTTATGAGCAGTTCTTC. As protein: CAWSGPGYEQFF.

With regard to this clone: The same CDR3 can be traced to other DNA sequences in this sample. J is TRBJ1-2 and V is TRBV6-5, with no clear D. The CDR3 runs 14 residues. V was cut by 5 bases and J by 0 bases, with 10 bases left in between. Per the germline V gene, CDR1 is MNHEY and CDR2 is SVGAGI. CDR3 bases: TGTGCCAGCAGTCGGACGGGATCTAACTATGGCTACACCTTC. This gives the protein CASSRTGSNYGYTF.

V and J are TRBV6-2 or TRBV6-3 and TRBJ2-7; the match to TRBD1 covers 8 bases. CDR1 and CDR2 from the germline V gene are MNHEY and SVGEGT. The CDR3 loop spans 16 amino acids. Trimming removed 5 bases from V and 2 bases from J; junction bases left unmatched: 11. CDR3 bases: TGTGCCAGCAGTGGACCGAGACAGGGGAGAACCTACGAGCAGTACGTC. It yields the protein CASSGPRQGRTYEQYV.

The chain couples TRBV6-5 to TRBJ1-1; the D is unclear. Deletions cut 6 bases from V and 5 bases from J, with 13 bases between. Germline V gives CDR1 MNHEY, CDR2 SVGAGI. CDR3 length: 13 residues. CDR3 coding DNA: TGTGCCAGCAGACATGGGCAAGGAACTGAAGCTTTCTTT. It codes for CASRHGQGTEAFF.

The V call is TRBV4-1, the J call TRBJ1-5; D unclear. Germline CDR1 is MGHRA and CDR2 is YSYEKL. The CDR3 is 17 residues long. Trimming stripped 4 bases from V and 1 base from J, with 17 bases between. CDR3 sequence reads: CASSLGIRGGSNQPQHF. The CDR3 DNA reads TGCGCCAGCAGCCTAGGGATCCGGGGTGGCAGCAATCAGCCCCAGCATTTT.